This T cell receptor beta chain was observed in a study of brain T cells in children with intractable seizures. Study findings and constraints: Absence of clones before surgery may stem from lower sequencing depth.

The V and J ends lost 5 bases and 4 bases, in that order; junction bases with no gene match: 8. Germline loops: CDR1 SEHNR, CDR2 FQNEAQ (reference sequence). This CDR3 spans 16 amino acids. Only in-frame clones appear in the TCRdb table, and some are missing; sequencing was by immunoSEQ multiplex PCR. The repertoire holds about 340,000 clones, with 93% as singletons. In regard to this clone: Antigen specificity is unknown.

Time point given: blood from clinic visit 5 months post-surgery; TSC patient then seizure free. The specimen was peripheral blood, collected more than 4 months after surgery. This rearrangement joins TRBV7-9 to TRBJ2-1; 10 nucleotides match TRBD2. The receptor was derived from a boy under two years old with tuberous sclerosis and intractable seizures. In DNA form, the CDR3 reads TGTGCCAGCAGCCGGACTAGCGGAGAAGATTACAATGAGCAGTTCTTC. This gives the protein CASSRTSGEDYNEQFF.